This TCR beta chain was recorded in a study of T cell responses to AZD1222 COVID-19 vaccine. Comment on this clone: The target antigen is unknown.

This CDR3 spans 19 amino acids. Germline values: CDR1 LGHNA, CDR2 YSLEER. Trimming left V 0 bases short and J 5 bases short, with 25 bases between. This table comes from immunoSEQ multiplex PCR, and its TCRdb copy is limited to in-frame clones, with some not included. The sample has 110,000 or so clones, about 88% seen once. Whole-study findings and limits: Spike-specific TCR depth and breadth grew after two AZD1222 doses.

This clonotype originated in an adult who received the AZD1222 COVID-19 vaccine. Material: peripheral blood, obtained 28 days after the second AZD1222 dose. The rearrangement links TRBV4-3 to TRBJ1-2; D remains ambiguous. The CDR3 sequence is CASSQERWAGVLLLYGYTF. In DNA, the CDR3 is TGCGCCAGCAGCCAAGAGCGATGGGCAGGAGTTCTGTTGTTGTATGGCTACACCTTC.